The following is a T cell receptor beta chain sequence with its context. This table comes from immunoSEQ multiplex PCR, and its TCRdb copy is limited to in-frame clones, with some not included. This sample carries approximately 25,000 clones, roughly 91% of them seen once, and the ten largest clones take around 16%. These data belong to a study of blood T cell repertoires in COVID-19. This CDR3 has 15 residues. In germline, CDR1 is SEHNR, CDR2 FQNEAQ (reference sequence). J was trimmed by 3 bases and V by 1 base; bases with no gene match: 6. Sequences were obtained from peripheral blood. The chain joins TRBV7-9 to TRBJ2-7; TRBD2 matches 7 bases. This clonotype was sampled from a human donor with active COVID-19. The donor label of this sample is uncertain. CDR3 loop: CASSLGAGVNYEQYF. CDR3 nucleotides: TGTGCCAGCAGCTTAGGGGCGGGAGTAAACTACGAGCAGTACTTC.